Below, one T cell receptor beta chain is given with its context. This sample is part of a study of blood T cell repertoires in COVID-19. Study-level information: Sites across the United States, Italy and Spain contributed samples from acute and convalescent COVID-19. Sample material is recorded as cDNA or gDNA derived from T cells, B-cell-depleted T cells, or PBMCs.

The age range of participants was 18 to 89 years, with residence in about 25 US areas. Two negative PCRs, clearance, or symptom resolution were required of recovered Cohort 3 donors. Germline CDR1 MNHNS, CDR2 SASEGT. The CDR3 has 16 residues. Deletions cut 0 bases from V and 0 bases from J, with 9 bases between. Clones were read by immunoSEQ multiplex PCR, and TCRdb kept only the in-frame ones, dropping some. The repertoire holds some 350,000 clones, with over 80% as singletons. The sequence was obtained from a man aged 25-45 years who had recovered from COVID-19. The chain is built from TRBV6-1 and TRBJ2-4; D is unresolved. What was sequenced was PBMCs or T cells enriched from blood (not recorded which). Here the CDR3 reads CASSEAVRRAKNIQYF. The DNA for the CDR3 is TGTGCCAGCAGTGAAGCAGTCAGGCGAGCCAAAAACATTCAGTACTTC.